This T cell receptor (beta chain) was sequenced for a study of T cell clones after liver transplantation. On the study more broadly: Post-transplant blood was tracked for graft-donor-reactive T cell clones identified in a pre-transplant mixed lymphocyte reaction. Regarding the study as a whole: A significant post-transplant drop in circulating graft-donor-reactive CD4 TCRbeta sequences occurred in most of the 8 subjects. Conclusions were preliminary, with small, heterogeneous patient groups.

Only in-frame clones appear in the TCRdb table, and some are missing; sequencing was by immunoSEQ multiplex PCR. Found here are about 68,000 clones, roughly 92% of them singletons; the top ten hold less than 1%. Trimming at V came to 0 bases and at J to 4 bases, leaving 5 bases not matched to a gene. Per germline, CDR1 KGHSH and CDR2 LQKENI. The CDR3 extends over 16 amino acids. Turning to this clone: The antigen remains unidentified.

Unstimulated PBMCs were sorted into CD3+CD4+ and CD3+CD8+ populations. V gene TRBV18 combines with J gene TRBJ2-1; 8 nucleotides align to TRBD2. The clonotype was recovered from a human patient who received a liver transplant. Some T cells could come from the graft donor. The sample in question was CD4+ T cells from blood, obtained about 27 months after liver transplant. CDR3 sequence reads: CASSPPSGSMYNEQFF. The CDR3 bases are TGTGCCAGCTCACCACCAAGCGGGAGTATGTACAATGAGCAGTTCTTC.